Below are 22 T cell receptor beta chains sequenced from a single sample in a study of human T cells and chemical hapten exposure. Time point noted: pre-sensitization, week 0. Treatment specified: therapeutic diphenylcyclopropenone sensitization with weekly scalp DPC. TCRdb itself ran the RACE reads through MiXCR, one entry per CDR3 protein. This sample has tens of thousands of distinct CDR3 sequences, with 11% found just once. The sequencing here drew on whole blood, taken in connection with sensitization to the hapten diphenylcyclopropenone (DPC). Every receptor here comes from a woman aged 40 to 55 with alopecia areata. Some clones in this sample may be carry-over from other donors' samples.

In its sample, this clonotype was seen a few times. The chain joins TRBV5-6 to TRBJ2-2; TRBD2 matches 10 bases. The CDR3 is 19 amino acids. The germline gives CDR1 SGHDT, CDR2 YYEEEE. J lost 0 bases, V lost 7 bases, and 15 bases had no gene match. The CDR3 region has the DNA TGTGCCAGCTCCCTGTTGAGCGGGGGGGCCTTATCGAACACCGGGGAGCTGTTTTTT. Residues: CASSLLSGGALSNTGELFF.

The V call is TRBV10-3, the J call TRBJ2-2, with 9 positions matching TRBD1. The V segment lost 9 bases and the J segment 8 bases; nucleotides outside the gene matches: 13. CDR3 length: 15 amino acids. Germline V CDR1 and CDR2: ENHRY, SYGVKD. CDR3 loop: CAIRSGQGITGELFF. In nucleotides, the CDR3 is TGTGCCATTCGGTCGGGACAGGGAATTACTGGGGAGCTGTTTTTT.

This clonotype has a count of ten or more. The chain links TRBV2 to TRBJ2-7, with 7 bases lining up with TRBD1. V lost 5 bases and J lost 5; bases outside the gene matches: 6. The CDR3 spans 13 residues. Germline V lookup: CDR1 SNHLY, CDR2 FYNNEI. This CDR3 reads CASSPNRGNEQYF. CDR3 DNA sequence: TGTGCCAGCAGTCCAAACAGGGGAAACGAGCAGTACTTC.

The rearrangement uses TRBV7-2 and TRBJ2-2, with unresolved D. Between the trimmed V and J ends, which lost 2 bases and 12 bases, there was a span of 7 bases. This CDR3 is 11 amino acids long. In germline, CDR1 is SGHTA, CDR2 FQGNSA. The CDR3 sequence is CASSLRYQLFF. CDR3 bases: TGTGCCAGCAGCTTAAGATATCAGCTGTTTTTT.

The table lists this clonotype with many counts. The gene calls are TRBV2 and TRBJ2-7; 11 nucleotides match TRBD2. Germline CDR1 is SNHLY and CDR2 is FYNNEI. V lost 1 base and J lost 7; bases outside the gene matches: 3. The CDR3 totals 14 residues. DNA for the CDR3: TGTGCCAGCAGTGAAGGACTAGCGGGACGGGAGCAGTACTTC. Its translation: CASSEGLAGREQYF.

This clonotype was counted ten times or more. The chain recombines TRBV28 with TRBJ2-1; no clear D gene. V was shortened by 7 bases and J by 0 bases, with 4 bases between the two germline ends. From germline, CDR1 is MDHEN and CDR2 SYDVKM. The CDR3 is made up of 12 amino acids. The CDR3 reads CASTVSYNEQFF. The CDR3 coding sequence is TGTGCCAGCACTGTCTCCTACAATGAGCAGTTCTTC.

In its sample, this clonotype was seen a few times. The rearrangement joins TRBV11-3 to TRBJ2-1; D is unresolved. Trimming removed 0 bases at V and 7 bases at J, with 19 bases between. The germline V gene encodes CDR1 SGHNT and CDR2 YENEEA. The CDR3 runs 17 residues. The CDR3 sequence: CASSLDSARASRNEQFF. The CDR3 DNA sequence: TGTGCCAGCAGCTTAGATTCGGCTAGAGCATCGAGGAATGAGCAGTTCTTC.

This clonotype was seen repeatedly, ten times or more. The genes are TRBV19 and TRBJ2-3; no firm D call. This CDR3 spans 14 amino acids. Trimming stripped 4 bases from V and 7 bases from J, with 15 bases between. The germline gives CDR1 LNHDA, CDR2 SQIVND (reference sequence). CDR3 amino acids: CASSTPPLVYTQYF. In nucleotides, the CDR3 is TGTGCCAGTAGTACACCACCCTTGGTGTATACGCAGTATTTT. Full variable domain (remainder filled in from reference TRBV19 and TRBJ2-3): DGGITQSPKYLFRKEGQNVTLSCEQNLNHDAMYWYRQDPGQGLRLIYYSQIVNDFQKGDIAEGYSVSREKKESFPLTVTSAQKNPTAFYLCASSTPPLVYTQYFGPGTRLTVL.

This clonotype was counted between two and nine times. The rearrangement uses TRBV7-3 and TRBJ2-2; TRBD1 aligns across 8 bases. Per the germline V gene, CDR1 is SGHTA and CDR2 is FQGTGA. V lost 4 bases and J lost 5; bases outside the gene matches: 6. CDR3 length: 15 residues. CDR3 loop: CASSSTGVLTGELFF. Here the CDR3 DNA reads TGTGCCAGCAGCTCGACAGGGGTTTTAACCGGGGAGCTGTTTTTT.

V and J are TRBV9 and TRBJ1-1; 8 bases line up with TRBD1. Trimming removed 2 bases from V and 7 bases from J; junction bases left unmatched: 4. This CDR3 has 13 amino acids. CDR1 and CDR2 from the germline V gene are SGDLS and YYNGEE. The CDR3 sequence: CASSVFDRGEAFF. CDR3 DNA sequence: TGTGCCAGCAGCGTCTTCGACAGGGGTGAAGCTTTCTTT.

This clonotype has a handful of counts. This chain joins TRBV6-2 or TRBV6-3 and TRBJ1-1, with 11 bases that match TRBD1. Trimming cost V 8 bases and J 4 bases; bases outside gene matches: 9. In germline, CDR1 is MNHEY, CDR2 SVGEGT. This CDR3 is built from 15 residues. In nucleotides, the CDR3 is TGTGCCAGCGCCATCTTGGGACAGGGGGGCACTGAAGCTTTCTTT. Translated: CASAILGQGGTEAFF.

This clonotype was picked up many times. The rearrangement links TRBV6-2 or TRBV6-3 to TRBJ1-1, with D perhaps TRBD1 (6 bases). Germline CDR1 and CDR2: MNHEY and SVGEGT. The CDR3 is made up of 12 amino acids. The V gene lost 7 bases and the J gene lost 4 bases, with 10 bases spanning the gap. CDR3 DNA: TGTGCCAGCAAAAGGGGGGGCACTGAAGCTTTCTTT. Amino acid sequence: CASKRGGTEAFF.

This clonotype was observed a few times. The chain employs TRBV20-1 and TRBJ2-6; D not resolved. Trimming took 0 bases from V and 2 from J, leaving 2 bases between them. The CDR3 is 13 amino acids. The germline gives CDR1 DFQATT, CDR2 SNEGSKA (reference sequence). The CDR3 is CSARETGANVLTF. The CDR3 coding sequence is TGCAGTGCTAGAGAGACTGGGGCCAACGTCCTGACTTTC.

This clonotype occurred many times. The chain uses TRBV7-9 and TRBJ1-6; 8 positions agree with TRBD1. The germline V gene has CDR1 SEHNR and CDR2 FQNEAQ (reference sequence). The CDR3 has 17 residues. V lost 4 bases to trimming and J lost 0 bases; unmatched junction nucleotides: 5. CDR3 sequence reads: CASSSTGASSYNSPLHF. DNA of the CDR3: TGTGCCAGCAGCTCGACAGGGGCCAGCTCCTATAATTCACCCCTCCACTTT.

The V call is TRBV6-2 or TRBV6-3, the J call TRBJ2-4, with D unresolved. V was shortened by 3 bases and J by 0 bases, with 9 bases between the two germline ends. The CDR3 length is 15 residues. Germline V lookup: CDR1 MNHEY, CDR2 SVGEGT. This chain's CDR3 is CASSYSVLAKNIQYF. The CDR3 DNA is TGTGCCAGCAGTTATTCCGTCCTAGCCAAAAACATTCAGTACTTC.

This clonotype occurred a few times. This chain joins TRBV5-4 and TRBJ1-1, with D perhaps TRBD1 (5 bases). Germline assignment: CDR1 SGHNT and CDR2 YYREEE (reference sequence). This CDR3 has 14 amino acids. V gave up 0 bases and J gave up 6 bases, with 12 bases separating them. This CDR3 is CASSLVEGGAEAFF. The CDR3 region has the DNA TGTGCCAGCAGCTTGGTAGAGGGAGGGGCTGAAGCTTTCTTT.

The chain employs TRBV19 and TRBJ1-1, with TRBD1 matching 7 bases. Germline lookup yields CDR1 LNHDA and CDR2 SQIVND (reference sequence). The CDR3 has 14 amino acids. Losses at the gene ends were 3 bases for V and 4 bases for J; bases not matched to a gene: 5. CDR3 nucleotides: TGTGCCAGTAGTATCCAGGGGGTGCGCACTGAAGCTTTCTTT. Encoded protein: CASSIQGVRTEAFF. Full variable domain (remainder filled in from reference TRBV19 and TRBJ1-1): DGGITQSPKYLFRKEGQNVTLSCEQNLNHDAMYWYRQDPGQGLRLIYYSQIVNDFQKGDIAEGYSVSREKKESFPLTVTSAQKNPTAFYLCASSIQGVRTEAFFGQGTRLTVV.

As concerns this clonotype: This may arise from a read error, as a much more abundant clone is one base away. The rearrangement joins TRBV4-3 to TRBJ2-1; TRBD2 matches at 9 bases. This CDR3 has 17 amino acids. V lost 1 base and J lost 2; bases outside the gene matches: 6. The germline gives CDR1 LGHNA, CDR2 YSLEER. The CDR3 DNA follows: TGCGCCAGCAGCCAAGGTGGGGCTAGCGGGGCCTACAATGAGCAGTTCTTC. Translation: CASSQGGASGAYNEQFF.

CDR3 loop: CATSIRQGLNYGYTF. The CDR3 nucleotides read TGTGCCACTTCAATACGACAGGGCCTGAACTATGGCTACACCTTC. This chain connects TRBV6-1 to TRBJ1-2, with TRBD1 matching 7 bases. The CDR3 consists of 15 residues. The ends lost 10 bases at V and 2 bases at J; junction bases unmatched: 13. The germline V gene has CDR1 MNHNS and CDR2 SASEGT.

A single count supports this clonotype. The chain has TRBV11-2 and TRBJ1-6, with a tentative D call TRBD1 (6 bases). The CDR3 has 16 amino acids. Per germline, CDR1 SGHAT and CDR2 FQNNGV. Trimming took 1 base from V and 9 from J, leaving 16 bases between them. The CDR3 DNA sequence: TGTGCCAGCAGCTTAGGCGGGGGGACAACAATTTCACCCCTCCACTTT. It codes for CASSLGGGTTISPLHF.

This clonotype was observed a handful of times. The chain links TRBV12-3 or TRBV12-4 to TRBJ2-1; D gene unclear. Trimming took 2 bases from V and 5 from J, leaving 10 bases between them. The CDR3 is 14 residues long. In DNA, the CDR3 is TGTGCCAGCAGTTTATTTATTGGCCACAATGAGCAGTTCTTC. This encodes CASSLFIGHNEQFF.

The CDR3: CSASSPGLRRVEQYF. In DNA, the CDR3 is TGCAGTGCTAGTTCCCCCGGCCTGAGAAGGGTTGAGCAGTACTTC. The chain carries TRBV20-1 and TRBJ2-7; D ambiguous. The germline V and J ends were trimmed by 3 bases and 7 bases, with 22 bases remaining between them. Germline CDR1 is DFQATT and CDR2 is SNEGSKA (reference sequence). This CDR3 is built from 15 residues.